This T cell receptor (beta chain) is drawn from a study of response to subunit inactivated influenza vaccine. Findings of the study overall: The authors put forward the suggestion that each seasonal influenza vaccination may bring in only a limited number of new T cells.

TCRdb called the RT-PCR reads again in MiXCR, with one record for every CDR3 protein. The data hold approximately 730,000 distinct CDR3 sequences, with 14% observed a single time. As for this clonotype: Its specificity is not known.

The CDR3 length is 14 residues. Germline CDR1 reads SGHRS; CDR2 reads YFSETQ. The V end lost 1 base, the J end lost 4 bases, and 8 bases lay between the germline ends. The chain recombines TRBV5-1 with TRBJ2-2; D not certain. Sequences were derived from PBMCs from blood, sampled approximately 15 days before vaccination. The receptor was derived from a man aged 50 or older who received an inactivated influenza vaccine. In DNA form, the CDR3 reads TGCGCCAGCAGCTTGTCAGTAACCACCGGGGAGCTGTTTTTT. Translated, it gives CASSLSVTTGELFF. The variable domain in full, with the rest retrieved from reference TRBV5-1 and TRBJ2-2, is KAGVTQTPRYLIKTRGQQVTLSCSPISGHRSVSWYQQTPGQGLQFLFEYFSETQRNKGNFPGRFSGRQFSNSRSEMNVSTLELGDSALYLCASSLSVTTGELFFGEGSRLTVL.